The 14 T cell receptor beta chains below all came from one sample that was sequenced in a study of OX40 agonist ivuxolimab in advanced cancers. This table comes from immunoSEQ multiplex PCR, and its TCRdb copy is limited to in-frame clones, with some not included. The sample lists about 99,000 clones, about 96% occurring once. The source was CD4+ or CD8+ T cells sorted from blood, collected in a trial of the OX40 agonist ivuxolimab. These receptors came from an adult with an advanced solid tumor such as melanoma, head and neck, liver or kidney cancer.

CDR3: CASSADGTGFYEQYF. CDR3 sequence (DNA): TGTGCCAGCAGCGCAGACGGGACAGGGTTCTACGAGCAGTACTTC. The J gene is TRBJ2-7, the V gene TRBV5-5, with TRBD1 identical over 9 bases. Trimming took 4 bases from V and 3 from J; bases not matched to a gene: 8. This CDR3 contains 15 residues. Germline assignment: CDR1 SGHKS and CDR2 YYEKEE (reference sequence).

This rearrangement joins TRBV5-1 to TRBJ2-7; 8 nucleotides match TRBD1. CDR1 is SGHRS and CDR2 is YFSETQ in the germline V gene. This CDR3 has 16 amino acids. V trimming: 4 bases; J trimming: 7 bases; junction bases outside the gene matches: 16. In DNA, the CDR3 is TGCGCCAGCAGCCCGGGGACAGGATCGAATTTTCCAGAGCAGTACTTC. It yields the protein CASSPGTGSNFPEQYF.

The genes are TRBV6-5 and TRBJ1-2; D remains unclear. The germline V and J ends were trimmed by 2 bases and 0 bases, with 13 bases remaining between them. The CDR3 has 16 amino acids. Looked up from germline, CDR1 is MNHEY and CDR2 is SVGAGI. CDR3 loop: CASSYGWEPSNYGYTF. DNA of the CDR3: TGTGCCAGCAGTTACGGGTGGGAACCCTCTAACTATGGCTACACCTTC.

The chain is built from TRBV14 and TRBJ2-1, with D possibly matching TRBD1 (6 bases). Deletions cut 0 bases from V and 8 bases from J, with 17 bases between. CDR3 length equals 16 residues. In germline, CDR1 is SGHDN, CDR2 FVKESK. The CDR3 DNA reads as TGTGCCAGCAGCCAAGATATGGACAGTAATACCCATGAGCAGTTCTTC. The encoded protein is CASSQDMDSNTHEQFF.

The rearrangement links TRBV25-1 to TRBJ1-4; unclear D gene. The germline V gene has CDR1 MGHDK and CDR2 SYGVNS. The CDR3 totals 15 residues. V lost 3 bases and J lost 4, with 12 bases in between. In nucleotides, the CDR3 is TGTGCCAGCAGTGAGGCGGAGGACTATAATGAAAAACTGTTTTTT. This translates into CASSEAEDYNEKLFF.

The count of this clone is one. The CDR3 spells CASGQGAYEQYF. CDR3 in DNA: TGTGCCAGCGGACAGGGGGCTTACGAGCAGTACTTC. The rearrangement uses TRBV19 and TRBJ2-7; 11 bases fit TRBD1. Trimming at V came to 9 bases and at J to 4 bases, leaving 2 bases not matched to a gene. The CDR3 spans 12 residues. Germline CDR1 LNHDA, CDR2 SQIVND (reference sequence).

The DNA for the CDR3 is TGTGCCAGCAGCTTCTTTGGGACGGGTGAAAAACTGTTTTTT. Its protein is CASSFFGTGEKLFF. The chain has TRBV5-4 and TRBJ1-4, with D possibly being TRBD1 (5 bases). Trimming shortened V by 2 bases and J by 7 bases, and 12 bases separated the two germline ends. CDR1 SGHNT and CDR2 YYREEE come from the germline V gene (reference sequence). The CDR3 covers 14 residues.

The rearrangement links TRBV15 to TRBJ2-7; 9 bases match TRBD1. Per germline, CDR1 LNHNV and CDR2 YYDKDF (reference sequence). J lost 5 bases, V lost 2 bases, and 4 bases had no gene match. CDR3 length: 14 residues. The CDR3 is CATSRLGTGNEQYF. The CDR3 DNA reads TGTGCCACCAGCAGACTTGGGACAGGGAACGAGCAGTACTTC.

In this sample, this clone turned up once. The genes are TRBV12-5 and TRBJ2-3; 10 bases fit TRBD1. J lost 3 bases, V lost 3 bases, and 9 bases had no gene match. Germline V gene lookup returns CDR1 LGHNT and CDR2 FRNRAP. CDR3 length: 17 residues. The CDR3 DNA follows: TGTGCTAGTGGTTTCGAGAGAGGACAGGGGGAAACAGATACGCAGTATTTT. Amino acid sequence: CASGFERGQGETDTQYF.

The chain joins TRBV6-5 to TRBJ2-3; 8 nucleotides agree with TRBD1. Germline-derived CDR1 and CDR2 are MNHEY and SVGAGI. V dropped 8 bases and J dropped 1; count of bases not matched to a gene: 5. This CDR3 contains 14 residues. The chain's CDR3 is CASSSTGGTDTQYF. Written as DNA, the CDR3 is TGTGCCAGCTCCTCGACAGGGGGCACAGATACGCAGTATTTT.

The chain uses TRBV27 and TRBJ1-5; tentative D call: TRBD1 (6 bases). V was trimmed by 6 bases and J by 4 bases, leaving 16 bases between them. CDR1 and CDR2 (germline): MNHEY, SMNVEV (reference sequence). This CDR3 comprises 15 residues. CDR3 coding DNA: TGTGCCAGCAGAGAAACAGGGTTTTGGAATCAGCCCCAGCATTTT. This sequence encodes CASRETGFWNQPQHF.

Comments on this clone: An end of the junction differs from the germline gene, which may be a read error. The chain carries TRBV5-1 and TRBJ2-5; TRBD1 is a possible D gene (5 bases). Looked up from germline, CDR1 is SGHRS and CDR2 is YFSETQ. There are 13 residues in the CDR3. As DNA, the CDR3 is TGTGCCAGCAGCTTGACAGAGAGTGAGACCCAGTACTTC. This sequence encodes CASSLTESETQYF. The variable domain in full, completed from reference TRBV5-1 and TRBJ2-5, reads KAGVTQTPRYLIKTRGQQVTLSCSPISGHRSVSWYQQTPGQGLQFLFEYFSETQRNKGNFPGRFSGRQFSNSRSEMNVSTLELGDSALYLCASSLTESETQYFGPGTRLLVL.

The chain has TRBV29-1 and TRBJ2-7, with a possible D match to TRBD2 (5 bases). CDR3 length equals 13 residues. Germline CDR1 and CDR2: SQVTM and ANQGSEA. V gave up 1 base and J gave up 2 bases, with 9 bases separating them. Written as DNA, the CDR3 is TGCAGCGTTGAAGGAGGGATTGCCTACGAGCAGTACTTC. This encodes CSVEGGIAYEQYF.

The V call is TRBV29-1, the J call TRBJ2-1, with a weak D call TRBD1 (6 bases). Trimming cost V 7 bases and J 0 bases, with 13 bases left between them. This CDR3 has 14 amino acids. CDR1 and CDR2 from the germline V gene are SQVTM and ANQGSEA. As DNA, the CDR3 is TGCAGCGCACACAGGGTGGACTCCTACAATGAGCAGTTCTTC. It codes for CSAHRVDSYNEQFF.